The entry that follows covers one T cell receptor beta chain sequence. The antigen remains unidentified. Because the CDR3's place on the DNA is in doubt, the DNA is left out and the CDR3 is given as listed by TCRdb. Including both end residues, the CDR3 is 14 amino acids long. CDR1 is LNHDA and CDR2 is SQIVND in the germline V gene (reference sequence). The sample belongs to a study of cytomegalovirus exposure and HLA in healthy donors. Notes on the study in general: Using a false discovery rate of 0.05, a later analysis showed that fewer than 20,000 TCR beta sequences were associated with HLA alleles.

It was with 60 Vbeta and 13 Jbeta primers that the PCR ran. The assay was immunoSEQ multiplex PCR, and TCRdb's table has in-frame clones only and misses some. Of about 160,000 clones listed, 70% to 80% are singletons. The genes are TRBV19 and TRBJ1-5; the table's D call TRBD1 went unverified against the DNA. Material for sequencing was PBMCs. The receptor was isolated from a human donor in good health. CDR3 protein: CASSSGTVLRPQHF.